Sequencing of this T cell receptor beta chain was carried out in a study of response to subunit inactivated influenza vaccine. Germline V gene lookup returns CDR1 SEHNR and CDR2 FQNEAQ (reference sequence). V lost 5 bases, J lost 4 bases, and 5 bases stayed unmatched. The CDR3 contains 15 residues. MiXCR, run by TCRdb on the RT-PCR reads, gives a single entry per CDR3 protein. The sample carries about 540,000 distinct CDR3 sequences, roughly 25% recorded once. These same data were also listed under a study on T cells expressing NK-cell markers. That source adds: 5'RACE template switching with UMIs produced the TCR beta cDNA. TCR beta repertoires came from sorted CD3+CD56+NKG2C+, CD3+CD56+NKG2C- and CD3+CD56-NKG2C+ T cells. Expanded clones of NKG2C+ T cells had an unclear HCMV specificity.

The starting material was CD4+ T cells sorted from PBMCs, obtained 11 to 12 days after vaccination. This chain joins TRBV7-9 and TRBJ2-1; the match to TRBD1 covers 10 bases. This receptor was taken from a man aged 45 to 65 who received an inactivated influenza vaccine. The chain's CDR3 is CASSPDRGAYNEQFF. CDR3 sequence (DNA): TGTGCCAGCAGCCCGGACAGGGGGGCGTACAATGAGCAGTTCTTC.